This entry features one TCR beta chain sequence. What antigen it recognizes has not been identified. Base qualities are not recorded, but no much larger clone differs from it by a single base. From cysteine to phenylalanine, the CDR3 is 12 amino acids long. The kept DNA is CDR3 alone, 36 bases in frame from the first base. V is pared back by 3 bases and J by 1 base, with 6 bases lying between the germline termini. In the germline V gene (reference sequence), CDR1 corresponds to DFQATT and CDR2 to SNEGSKA. This sample was taken from a study of control samples from healthy donors and cancer patients (dated by TCRdb to 2018 to 2020). Library prep was done by the immunoSEQ multiplex PCR assay. Sourced from immuneACCESS, this table was stored by TCRdb with only in-frame sequences that have V and J called. A share of the clones is absent; for the studies checked, an unresolved V gene accounts for under half, and the remainder has no known explanation. For this sample the table gives 130,000 or so clones, of which 80% to 90% were detected only once. The ten most abundant clones make up 9.5% to 13% of the sample.

This clonotype originated in a man younger than 45 in good health. The chain is assembled from TRBV20-1 and TRBJ1-1; a weak D assignment points to TRBD1 (5 bases agree). The sequenced sample was blood. The CDR3 protein is CSASGQNTEAFF. Read as DNA, the sequence is TGCAGTGCTAGTGGACAGAACACTGAAGCTTTCTTT.